Presented here are 23 T cell receptor beta chains from one specimen sequenced in a study of cytomegalovirus exposure and HLA in healthy donors. It was with 60 Vbeta and 13 Jbeta primers that the PCR ran. Assay: immunoSEQ multiplex PCR; the TCRdb copy retains only in-frame clones and omits some. The sample shows 60,000 to 70,000 clones, 65% to 75% of them seen only once. Sequencing was done on a sample of PBMCs. These receptors came from a man aged 50 or older in good health and CMV-seropositive.

This chain connects TRBV6-1 to TRBJ2-7; TRBD2 aligns across 10 bases. With V trimmed by 2 bases and J by 4 bases, 5 bases remained unmatched. Germline CDR1 MNHNS, CDR2 SASEGT. This CDR3 is built from 15 residues. CDR3 region: CASSERTSGAYEQYF. The DNA for the CDR3 is TGTGCCAGCAGTGAACGGACTAGCGGAGCTTACGAGCAGTACTTC.

The chain is built from TRBV28 and TRBJ2-3; 7 bases fit TRBD2. Germline CDR1 is MDHEN and CDR2 is SYDVKM. V lost 8 bases, J lost 5 bases, and 10 bases stayed unmatched. CDR3 length equals 14 residues. The CDR3 DNA is TGTGCCAGCGGGGGGGAAGGACGAGGAGATACGCAGTATTTT. It specifies CASGGEGRGDTQYF.

The J gene is TRBJ2-5, the V gene TRBV7-2, with 7 bases lining up with TRBD1. The CDR3 consists of 13 residues. Germline CDR1 and CDR2: SGHTA and FQGNSA. The trim removed 1 base at V and 6 bases at J, leaving 2 bases unmatched. CDR3 nucleotides: TGTGCCAGCAGCTTAGGGGGACAGCAGACCCAGTACTTC. Protein product: CASSLGGQQTQYF.

This chain connects TRBV5-1 to TRBJ2-1, with D possibly TRBD2 on 6 matching bases. Germline V CDR1 and CDR2: SGHRS, YFSETQ. V was cut by 4 bases and J by 3 bases, with 14 bases left in between. The CDR3 extends over 15 amino acids. This CDR3 reads CASSPNLGGYNEQFF. CDR3 in DNA: TGCGCCAGCAGCCCTAATCTGGGGGGCTACAATGAGCAGTTCTTC.

The chain links TRBV6-1 to TRBJ1-1, with D tentatively TRBD1 (5 bases). The V and J ends lost 4 bases and 5 bases respectively, with 17 bases between them. From germline, CDR1 is MNHNS and CDR2 SASEGT. The CDR3 contains 15 residues. Written as DNA, the CDR3 is TGTGCCAGCAGTGCCTCAGGCGGGGCGCGAACTGAAGCTTTCTTT. Its protein is CASSASGGARTEAFF.

The chain joins TRBV6-1 to TRBJ2-2; weak D call: TRBD1 (5 bases). This CDR3 comprises 14 residues. The V end was cut by 1 base, the J end by 5 bases, with 8 bases between. CDR1 is MNHNS, CDR2 SASEGT, per germline. CDR3 nucleotides: TGTGCCAGCAGTGAAGAGGGGTGGACCGGGGAGCTGTTTTTT. Translating gives CASSEEGWTGELFF.

The chain recombines TRBV30 with TRBJ2-1, with TRBD1 identical over 10 bases. Per germline, CDR1 GTSNPN and CDR2 SVGIG (reference sequence). This CDR3 has 16 residues. V trimming: 6 bases; J trimming: 8 bases; junction bases outside the gene matches: 16. The CDR3 coding sequence is TGTGCCTGTCACCGGTCCGGGACAGGGGTTTACGATGAGCAGTTCTTC. Its protein product is CACHRSGTGVYDEQFF.

The chain employs TRBV27 and TRBJ1-5, with D possibly TRBD1 on 6 matching bases. Trimming left V 4 bases short and J 3 bases short, with 10 bases between. This CDR3 has 14 amino acids. Germline V CDR1 and CDR2: MNHEY, SMNVEV (reference sequence). CDR3 sequence reads: CASSSRTVNQPQHF. In DNA, the CDR3 is TGTGCCAGCAGTTCCCGGACAGTCAATCAGCCCCAGCATTTT.

The V call is TRBV7-2, the J call TRBJ1-4, with D possibly TRBD1 on 5 matching bases. The CDR3 is 14 amino acids. Between the trimmed V and J ends, which lost 1 base and 6 bases, there was a span of 9 bases. CDR1 and CDR2 from the germline V gene are SGHTA and FQGNSA. The chain's CDR3 is CASSLVAGYEKLFF. The CDR3 coding sequence is TGTGCCAGCAGCTTAGTGGCAGGGTATGAAAAACTGTTTTTT. Together with reference TRBV7-2 and TRBJ1-4, the CDR3 gives the full variable domain: GAGVSQSPSNKVTEKGKDVELRCDPISGHTALYWYRQSLGQGLEFLIYFQGNSAPDKSGLPSDRFSAERTGGSVSTLTIQRTQQEDSAVYLCASSLVAGYEKLFFGSGTQLSVL.

This chain joins TRBV28 and TRBJ1-5; D remains ambiguous. Germline CDR1 MDHEN, CDR2 SYDVKM. Trimming took 1 base from V and 9 from J, leaving 13 bases between them. The CDR3 extends over 14 amino acids. CDR3 DNA sequence: TGTGCCAGCAGTTTATCCACGGGTCAAGCGCCCCAGCATTTT. Translation: CASSLSTGQAPQHF.

The sample holds a few counts of this clone. V gene TRBV27 combines with J gene TRBJ1-1; TRBD1 matches at 9 bases. Germline V gives CDR1 MNHEY, CDR2 SMNVEV (reference sequence). The CDR3 contains 15 residues. The V and J ends lost 2 bases and 3 bases, in that order; junction bases with no gene match: 4. As DNA, the CDR3 is TGTGCCAGCAGTTTAACCAGGACAGGGGACACTGAAGCTTTCTTT. Protein sequence: CASSLTRTGDTEAFF.

The rearrangement joins TRBV7-2 to TRBJ1-2, with TRBD1 as a possible D gene (6 bases). Per the germline V gene, CDR1 is SGHTA and CDR2 is FQGNSA. The CDR3 has 17 residues. V lost 1 base and J 4 bases, leaving 19 bases between the germline ends. CDR3 DNA: TGTGCCAGCAGCTTAGTCGACAGGAACAGGATGGGCTATGGCTACACCTTC. It codes for CASSLVDRNRMGYGYTF.

The J gene is TRBJ2-5, the V gene TRBV7-5; TRBD2, the table's D call, lacks a check against the DNA. TRBV7-5 constitutes a pseudogene. This CDR3 spans 16 amino acids. This CDR3 reads CVRSTRLAGGEETQYF. In nucleotides, the CDR3 is TGTGTCAGAAGCACCAGACTAGCGGGAGGGGAAGAGACCCAGTACTTC.

The chain has TRBV5-1 and TRBJ1-4, with D maybe TRBD1 (5 bases). Trimming cost V 2 bases and J 3 bases, with 8 bases left between them. Germline-derived CDR1 and CDR2 are SGHRS and YFSETQ. CDR3 length: 14 residues. The CDR3 DNA sequence: TGCGCCAGCAGCTTCGGGGGTCCTAATGAAAAACTGTTTTTT. It translates to CASSFGGPNEKLFF. Using reference TRBV5-1 and TRBJ1-4 for the parts outside the CDR3, the full variable domain is KAGVTQTPRYLIKTRGQQVTLSCSPISGHRSVSWYQQTPGQGLQFLFEYFSETQRNKGNFPGRFSGRQFSNSRSEMNVSTLELGDSALYLCASSFGGPNEKLFFGSGTQLSVL.

The chain employs TRBV9 and TRBJ1-1; no firm D call. Germline lookup yields CDR1 SGDLS and CDR2 YYNGEE. The CDR3 covers 15 residues. Trimming took 0 bases from V and 2 from J, leaving 11 bases between them. CDR3 nucleotides: TGTGCCAGCAGCGTAGTTCTCAGGCCCAACACTGAAGCTTTCTTT. Translation gives CASSVVLRPNTEAFF.

This clone was detected once. This chain connects TRBV6-5 to TRBJ2-7, with D tentatively TRBD1 (5 bases). Germline V gene sequence: CDR1 MNHEY, CDR2 SVGAGI. The CDR3 contains 13 residues. The V end was cut by 6 bases, the J end by 4 bases, with 13 bases between. The CDR3 DNA reads TGTGCCAGCAGCTACCGGACACGTTACGAGCAGTACTTC. Protein product: CASSYRTRYEQYF.

There are a few counts of this clone. The chain has TRBV6-8 and TRBJ2-2, with TRBD1 identical over 7 bases. The CDR3 is 14 residues long. V was clipped by 7 bases and J by 5 bases; unmatched bases: 7. The germline V gene encodes CDR1 MNHGY and CDR2 SAAAGT. The CDR3 sequence is CASIDRVGTGELFF. The CDR3 region has the DNA TGTGCCAGCATTGACAGGGTGGGGACCGGGGAGCTGTTTTTT.

This clone was picked up a small number of times. V usage is TRBV19 and J usage is TRBJ1-2; the match to TRBD1 covers 9 bases. V dropped 3 bases and J dropped 0; count of bases not matched to a gene: 2. The length of the CDR3 is 15 residues. Per the germline V gene, CDR1 is LNHDA and CDR2 is SQIVND (reference sequence). The CDR3 DNA sequence: TGTGCCAGTAGTATCGACAGGGGGGCTAACTATGGCTACACCTTC. Its translation: CASSIDRGANYGYTF.

The chain joins TRBV6-5 to TRBJ2-7; D unclear. Trimming stripped 5 bases from V and 3 bases from J, with 8 bases between. The CDR3 is 12 amino acids. The germline V gene encodes CDR1 MNHEY and CDR2 SVGAGI. The CDR3 DNA follows: TGTGCCAGCAGTCCCCTCGGCTACGAGCAGTACTTC. This translates into CASSPLGYEQYF.

Relative to its sample, this clone is large. Other nucleotide sequences from this sample produce the same CDR3. The rearrangement joins TRBV6-5 to TRBJ1-1; D might be TRBD1 (5 bases). The CDR3 covers 16 residues. The germline gives CDR1 MNHEY, CDR2 SVGAGI. V lost 0 bases and J lost 4, with 15 bases in between. The CDR3 region has the DNA TGTGCCAGCAGTTACTCCGGGGAGGGGTGGATCACTGAAGCTTTCTTT. This gives the protein CASSYSGEGWITEAFF.

The chain joins TRBV7-8 to TRBJ2-7; no firm D call. CDR3 size: 13 residues. Germline CDR1 and CDR2: SGHVS and FQNEAQ. Trimming removed 6 bases at V and 4 bases at J, with 13 bases between. CDR3 sequence (DNA): TGTGCCAGCAGACCAGGAATATCGTACGAGCAGTACTTC. It translates to CASRPGISYEQYF.

The V and J genes are TRBV4-2 and TRBJ2-7; TRBD2 matches 13 bases. J lost 1 base, V lost 3 bases, and 3 bases had no gene match. The CDR3 has 16 residues. Germline V gene lookup returns CDR1 LGHNA and CDR2 YNFKEQ. CDR3 amino acids: CASSQTSGGISYEQYF. CDR3 DNA sequence: TGTGCCAGCAGCCAGACTAGCGGGGGGATATCCTACGAGCAGTACTTC.

The CDR3 is CASSYSGAYNEQFF. The CDR3 bases are TGTGCCAGCAGTTATTCGGGAGCCTACAATGAGCAGTTCTTC. The chain links TRBV28 to TRBJ2-1, with D tentatively TRBD2 (6 bases). Germline V CDR1 and CDR2: MDHEN, SYDVKM. The V end was cut by 4 bases, the J end by 2 bases, with 9 bases between. This CDR3 has 14 amino acids.